Following are 24 T cell receptor beta chains from one sample sequenced in a study of blood T cell repertoires in COVID-19. Profiling relied on immunoSEQ multiplex PCR, and the TCRdb table lists in-frame clones only, not all of them. The data show 260,000 or so clones, roughly 82% seen once. Sequences were obtained from peripheral blood. The receptors were gathered from a woman in her sixties or seventies with acute or convalescent COVID-19.

The rearrangement links TRBV6-1 to TRBJ1-1; TRBD1 matches 7 bases. Germline V gene lookup returns CDR1 MNHNS and CDR2 SASEGT. The CDR3 is 13 amino acids. The ends lost 2 bases at V and 9 bases at J; junction bases unmatched: 6. The CDR3 nucleotides read TGTGCCAGCAGTGAAATGGGACAGTTTAAAGCTTTCTTT. Protein product: CASSEMGQFKAFF.

For this clone: The sample holds other DNA sequences that translate to the same CDR3. V and J are TRBV3-1 (or the pseudogene TRBV3-2) and TRBJ1-6, with D tentatively TRBD1 (6 bases). CDR3 size: 14 residues. The germline gives CDR1 LGHDT, CDR2 YNNKEL (reference sequence). With 1 base removed from V and 7 bases from J, the gap between germline ends came to 8 bases. CDR3 DNA: TGTGCCAGCAGCCAAGGGCAGGGGAATTCACCCCTCCACTTT. It yields the protein CASSQGQGNSPLHF.

V usage is TRBV3-1 (or the pseudogene TRBV3-2) and J usage is TRBJ1-2, with D possibly being TRBD1 (5 bases). Trimming took off 5 bases at V and 5 bases at J, with 15 bases between the two ends. This CDR3 is 14 amino acids long. Germline-derived CDR1 and CDR2 are LGHDT and YNNKEL (reference sequence). The CDR3 nucleotides are TGTGCCAGCAGCTTCCAGGGTGTGGGGTATGGCTACACCTTC. Protein: CASSFQGVGYGYTF.

The chain joins TRBV7-2 to TRBJ2-1; TRBD1 aligns across 9 bases. The CDR3 totals 14 residues. V trimming: 3 bases; J trimming: 8 bases; junction bases outside the gene matches: 5. The germline gives CDR1 SGHTA, CDR2 FQGNSA. The CDR3 DNA sequence: TGTGCCAGCAGCTTGACAGGGGGGAGTTATGAGCAGTTCTTC. As protein: CASSLTGGSYEQFF.

The chain joins TRBV18 to TRBJ1-1; D is undetermined. V lost 5 bases to trimming and J lost 2 bases, with 9 bases between them. The CDR3 spans 13 residues. CDR1 is KGHSH and CDR2 is LQKENI in the germline V gene. CDR3 in DNA: TGTGCCAGCTCAACGAGTCAAAACACTGAAGCTTTCTTT. Translated, it gives CASSTSQNTEAFF.

This sequence joins TRBV5-4 and TRBJ1-6; TRBD1 agrees at 9 bases. CDR1 and CDR2 from the germline V gene are SGHNT and YYREEE (reference sequence). The CDR3 is 14 amino acids. V trimming: 4 bases; J trimming: 12 bases; junction bases outside the gene matches: 8. The CDR3, as DNA: TGTGCCAGCAGCACCGAGGGACAGGGTAGACCCCTCCACTTT. This gives the protein CASSTEGQGRPLHF.

Remarks on this clone: It is unclear where the CDR3 begins or ends on the DNA, so no DNA is shown, and the CDR3 is as TCRdb lists it. The chain combines TRBV21-1 with TRBJ2-1; TRBD2, the table's D call, was not compared with the DNA. TRBV21-1 is tagged as a pseudogene. 14 amino acids form the CDR3, both terminal residues included. CDR3 sequence reads: CASRVAGGTREQFF.

A single count supports this clone. A junction boundary mismatches the germline segment, possibly from a read error. The rearrangement links TRBV6-2 or TRBV6-3 to TRBJ2-4; 10 nucleotides match TRBD1. The germline CDR1 and CDR2 sequences are MNHEY and SVGEGT. CDR3 size: 14 residues. The CDR3 here is CASSPTGGVTSENF. DNA of the CDR3: TGTGCCAGCAGTCCGACAGGGGGCGTTACCTCAGAGAACTTC.

This rearrangement joins TRBV6-6 to TRBJ2-7; TRBD2 is a possible D gene (6 bases). Germline CDR1 and CDR2: MNHNY and SVGAGI (reference sequence). The V gene lost 2 bases and the J gene lost 0 bases, with 11 bases spanning the gap. The CDR3 sequence is 15 residues long. CDR3 DNA: TGTGCCAGCAGTTACGATGTTAGCGGCTCCTACGAGCAGTACTTC. Its protein product is CASSYDVSGSYEQYF.

This clone was counted a single time. This rearrangement joins TRBV20-1 to TRBJ1-2; D possibly corresponds to TRBD1 (5 bases). CDR1 is DFQATT, CDR2 SNEGSKA, per germline (reference sequence). Trimming shortened V by 3 bases and J by 9 bases, and 14 bases separated the two germline ends. This CDR3 contains 12 residues. The CDR3 here is CSASQGGVSYTF. The CDR3, as DNA: TGCAGTGCTAGTCAGGGAGGGGTGAGCTACACCTTC.

The chain uses TRBV4-2 and TRBJ1-2, with TRBD1 as a possible D gene (5 bases). Trimming took 3 bases from V and 8 from J, leaving 19 bases between them. The germline V gene has CDR1 LGHNA and CDR2 YNFKEQ. The CDR3 extends over 15 amino acids. CDR3 nucleotides: TGTGCCAGCAGCCAGGACACTCAGGGTCTGGAAGGCTACACCTTC. Its protein is CASSQDTQGLEGYTF.

CDR3 residues: CASRIAGVIQETQYF. Here the CDR3 DNA reads TGTGCCAGCAGAATAGCGGGGGTAATCCAAGAGACCCAGTACTTC. This chain uses TRBV6-5 with TRBJ2-5, with 9 bases matching TRBD2. The CDR3 runs to 15 residues. Germline CDR1 MNHEY, CDR2 SVGAGI. Trimming at V came to 6 bases and at J to 1 base, leaving 6 bases not matched to a gene.

V is TRBV11-2 and J is TRBJ2-3, with 8 nucleotides matching TRBD2. Per the germline V gene, CDR1 is SGHAT and CDR2 is FQNNGV. This CDR3 spans 15 amino acids. Trimming took 5 bases from V and 1 from J; bases not matched to a gene: 5. The CDR3 spells CASSHRRGGTDTQYF. DNA for the CDR3: TGTGCCAGCAGCCACAGGCGGGGGGGCACAGATACGCAGTATTTT.

The CDR3 bases are TGTGCCAGCAGCAGCGCAGGAGGCCAAGAGACCCAGTACTTC. It codes for CASSSAGGQETQYF. The chain is built from TRBV6-2 or TRBV6-3 and TRBJ2-5; D is possibly TRBD2 (5 bases). The CDR3 sequence is 14 residues long. The V gene lost 6 bases and the J gene lost 1 base, with 12 bases spanning the gap. CDR1 and CDR2 (germline): MNHEY, SVGEGT.

The CDR3 nucleotides read TGTGCCAGCAGCTTCGGGACAGGGGTAGCTTTCTTT. Protein: CASSFGTGVAFF. V gene TRBV7-2 combines with J gene TRBJ1-1; 10 nucleotides line up with TRBD1. CDR1 and CDR2 (germline): SGHTA, FQGNSA. CDR3 size: 12 residues. V shed 3 bases, J shed 10 bases, and the junction held 2 bases outside the gene matches. The variable domain in full, completed from reference TRBV7-2 and TRBJ1-1, reads GAGVSQSPSNKVTEKGKDVELRCDPISGHTALYWYRQSLGQGLEFLIYFQGNSAPDKSGLPSDRFSAERTGGSVSTLTIQRTQQEDSAVYLCASSFGTGVAFFGQGTRLTVV.

The chain joins TRBV4-3 to TRBJ2-1; D is possibly TRBD2 (6 bases). The CDR3 loop spans 16 amino acids. Germline CDR1 LGHNA, CDR2 YSLEER. V was cut by 0 bases and J by 6 bases, with 15 bases left in between. This CDR3 reads CASSQELQRRGNEQFF. The CDR3 nucleotides read TGCGCCAGCAGCCAAGAACTGCAGCGGAGGGGCAATGAGCAGTTCTTC.

This chain links TRBV5-1 with TRBJ2-2, with 10 bases that match TRBD2. CDR1 is SGHRS and CDR2 is YFSETQ in the germline V gene. With 4 bases clipped from V and 3 bases from J, the junction kept 9 bases outside the gene matches. The CDR3 has 17 residues. The CDR3 reads CASSQPLAGDYTGELFF. CDR3 nucleotides: TGCGCCAGCAGCCAACCTCTAGCGGGGGACTACACCGGGGAGCTGTTTTTT.

CDR3 in DNA: TGCGCCAGCAGCTTGGCCCTTCTGTTGGGGGGGCGAGAAGATACGCAGTATTTT. It specifies CASSLALLLGGREDTQYF. The chain uses TRBV5-1 and TRBJ2-3; tentatively, D is TRBD2 (7 bases). CDR3 length: 18 amino acids. Looked up from germline, CDR1 is SGHRS and CDR2 is YFSETQ. Trimming left V 0 bases short and J 5 bases short, with 22 bases between.

The chain has TRBV28 and TRBJ1-2, with D possibly TRBD1 on 5 matching bases. Germline loops: CDR1 MDHEN, CDR2 SYDVKM. The V and J ends lost 1 base and 7 bases respectively, with 22 bases between them. This CDR3 comprises 17 residues. CDR3 amino acids: CASSLSPGAAGPGGYTF. The CDR3, as DNA: TGTGCCAGCAGTTTATCGCCTGGGGCAGCGGGCCCCGGTGGCTACACCTTC.

The chain combines TRBV5-4 with TRBJ2-2; 10 bases fit TRBD1. CDR1 is SGHNT and CDR2 is YYREEE in the germline V gene (reference sequence). With 4 bases clipped from V and 3 bases from J, the junction kept 3 bases outside the gene matches. The CDR3 extends over 15 amino acids. The CDR3 region has the DNA TGTGCCAGCAGCCCGGGACAGGGGCACACCGGGGAGCTGTTTTTT. Residues: CASSPGQGHTGELFF.

V and J are TRBV6-5 and TRBJ2-1; tentatively, D is TRBD2 (6 bases). Trimming took 4 bases from V and 4 from J, leaving 11 bases between them. Germline assignment: CDR1 MNHEY and CDR2 SVGAGI. This CDR3 has 14 amino acids. The CDR3 loop reads CASSLLGGYNEQFF. CDR3 in DNA: TGTGCCAGCAGTTTGCTCGGGGGTTACAATGAGCAGTTCTTC.

The chain links TRBV9 to TRBJ1-3; D is possibly TRBD1 (6 bases). V dropped 0 bases and J dropped 4 bases, with 14 bases sitting between them. Germline-derived CDR1 and CDR2 are SGDLS and YYNGEE. CDR3 length equals 16 residues. CDR3 loop: CASSVEGGSVGNTIYF. The CDR3 DNA follows: TGTGCCAGCAGCGTAGAGGGGGGGAGTGTGGGAAACACCATATATTTT. The entire variable domain, with the rest obtained from reference TRBV9 and TRBJ1-3, is as follows: DSGVTQTPKHLITATGQRVTLRCSPRSGDLSVYWYQQSLDQGLQFLIQYYNGEERAKGNILERFSAQQFPDLHSELNLSSLELGDSALYFCASSVEGGSVGNTIYFGEGSWLTVV.

The rearrangement uses TRBV6-1 and TRBJ2-7, with 8 bases aligning to TRBD2. The CDR3 is 18 amino acids. V shed 4 bases and J 0 bases; nucleotides not matched to a gene: 14. The germline gives CDR1 MNHNS, CDR2 SASEGT. The CDR3 protein is CASSAPRLAGGLSYEQYF. CDR3 DNA sequence: TGTGCCAGCAGTGCGCCCAGATTGGCGGGGGGCCTCTCCTACGAGCAGTACTTC.

This sequence joins TRBV7-2 and TRBJ2-5; 7 bases agree with TRBD1. J was trimmed by 5 bases and V by 2 bases; bases with no gene match: 5. The length of the CDR3 is 14 residues. Germline CDR1 reads SGHTA; CDR2 reads FQGNSA. CDR3 DNA: TGTGCCAGCAGCTTACGACAGGGATGGGAGACCCAGTACTTC. This encodes CASSLRQGWETQYF.